The 13 T cell receptor beta chains in this list originate from one sample, sequenced in a study of T cell responses to AZD1222 COVID-19 vaccine (dated by TCRdb to the early 2020s). This specimen's time point label, per the study, means: baseline before first vaccination. The library was prepared using the immunoSEQ multiplex PCR assay. Not all clones reach the TCRdb copy of this immuneACCESS table, which keeps in-frame sequences only. Checked studies attribute under half of the gap to unresolved V genes and leave the rest unexplained. The sample data list more than 110,000 clones, and approximately 89% of these were observed just once. About 4.5% of the sample rests with the top ten. Material: peripheral blood, obtained on day 0 of AZD1222 vaccination. These receptors were taken from an adult in good health.

V gene TRBV2 combines with J gene TRBJ1-5; possible D gene TRBD1, 6 bases. This CDR3 is built from 15 residues. The V end was cut by 1 base, the J end by 7 bases, with 14 bases between. Germline-derived CDR1 and CDR2 are SNHLY and FYNNEI. The DNA for the CDR3 is TGTGCCAGCAGTGAAGAGGCAGGGGTTGTGCAGCCCCAGCATTTT. Its protein product is CASSEEAGVVQPQHF.

CDR3 nucleotides: TGTGCCAGCAGTGAAGCGCCAAACAGGGGTCCCTACGAGCAGTACTTC. Translation gives CASSEAPNRGPYEQYF. The chain couples TRBV6-1 to TRBJ2-7, with TRBD1 identical over 7 bases. The V gene end was trimmed by 0 bases and the J gene end by 2 bases; junction bases not matched to a gene: 7. Germline assignment: CDR1 MNHNS and CDR2 SASEGT. The CDR3 has 16 residues.

This chain links TRBV28 with TRBJ1-2; perhaps TRBD1 as D (5 bases). The CDR3 is 15 amino acids. V shed 3 bases and J shed 8 bases, with 19 bases lying between them. The V gene's germline CDR1 is MDHEN and CDR2 SYDVKM. CDR3 loop: CASSLAGSVTFGYTF. CDR3 coding DNA: TGTGCCAGCAGTTTGGCAGGGTCCGTGACGTTCGGCTACACCTTC.

This clone has more than one count but fewer than ten. The rearrangement links TRBV4-2 to TRBJ2-5; D uncertain. With 1 base removed from V and 5 bases from J, the gap between germline ends came to 11 bases. The V gene's germline CDR1 is LGHNA and CDR2 YNFKEQ. The CDR3 contains 14 residues. The CDR3 DNA is TGTGCCAGCAGCCAAGTAGAAGGGCGTGAGACCCAGTACTTC. This sequence encodes CASSQVEGRETQYF.

J is TRBJ2-5 and V is TRBV5-1; 7 positions agree with TRBD2. CDR3 length equals 17 residues. With V trimmed by 1 base and J by 3 bases, 12 bases remained unmatched. The germline CDR1 and CDR2 sequences are SGHRS and YFSETQ. CDR3 in amino acids: CASSLIGGGRREETQYF. CDR3 DNA: TGCGCCAGCAGCTTGATTGGCGGCGGGAGAAGGGAAGAGACCCAGTACTTC.

J is TRBJ1-1 and V is TRBV4-1, with D possibly matching TRBD1 (5 bases). V lost 7 bases and J lost 5, with 20 bases in between. Germline V gene sequence: CDR1 MGHRA, CDR2 YSYEKL. This CDR3 is 15 amino acids long. CDR3 nucleotide sequence: TGCGCCAGCACTCTGGATCCGGGGACGGGAACTGAAGCTTTCTTT. Translation: CASTLDPGTGTEAFF.

The chain uses TRBV6-6 and TRBJ2-1; 8 bases fit TRBD2. Unmatched junction bases numbered 15, after V lost 4 bases and J lost 10 bases. The CDR3 consists of 16 residues. The germline V gene has CDR1 MNHNY and CDR2 SVGAGI (reference sequence). As DNA, the CDR3 is TGTGCCAGCAGTTCCCAAACTAGCGGAGGGGGGAGGGAGCAGTTCTTC. Its translation: CASSSQTSGGGREQFF.

The V call is TRBV6-5, the J call TRBJ2-1, with D tentatively TRBD1 (5 bases). The V gene lost 6 bases and the J gene lost 1 base, with 13 bases spanning the gap. The CDR3 extends over 15 amino acids. Germline lookup yields CDR1 MNHEY and CDR2 SVGAGI. The CDR3 coding sequence is TGTGCCAGCAGGCTAGACAGCCAATCCTACAATGAGCAGTTCTTC. Its translation: CASRLDSQSYNEQFF.

This rearrangement joins TRBV18 to TRBJ2-1; 11 bases align to TRBD2. Germline values: CDR1 KGHSH, CDR2 LQKENI. The CDR3 is made up of 18 amino acids. J was trimmed by 7 bases and V by 2 bases; bases with no gene match: 13. CDR3 sequence (DNA): TGTGCCAGCTCACCAGGGCCACCGGGACTAGCGGCGGGGAATGAGCAGTTCTTC. It yields the protein CASSPGPPGLAAGNEQFF. The whole variable domain, filled in from reference TRBV18 and TRBJ2-1, reads NAGVMQNPRHLVRRRGQEARLRCSPMKGHSHVYWYRQLPEEGLKFMVYLQKENIIDESGMPKERFSAEFPKEGPSILRIQQVVRGDSAAYFCASSPGPPGLAAGNEQFFGPGTRLTVL.

The chain couples TRBV5-4 to TRBJ1-4, with no clear D. In germline, CDR1 is SGHNT, CDR2 YYREEE (reference sequence). The CDR3 covers 15 residues. The V end lost 2 bases, the J end lost 0 bases, and 8 bases lay between the germline ends. CDR3 region: CASSFRQTTNEKLFF. The DNA for the CDR3 is TGTGCCAGCAGCTTCCGGCAGACAACTAATGAAAAACTGTTTTTT.

The V gene is TRBV5-1, the J gene TRBJ2-3; D is uncertain. The CDR3 is made up of 14 amino acids. With 0 bases removed from V and 0 bases from J, the gap between germline ends came to 5 bases. CDR1 is SGHRS, CDR2 YFSETQ, per germline. CDR3 coding DNA: TGCGCCAGCAGCTTGGGCCGTAGCACAGATACGCAGTATTTT. It yields the protein CASSLGRSTDTQYF.

The chain combines TRBV7-8 with TRBJ2-1; unclear D gene. The CDR3 length is 11 residues. Trimming pared 4 bases from V and 8 bases from J, leaving 6 bases between. Germline-derived CDR1 and CDR2 are SGHVS and FQNEAQ. CDR3 in DNA: TGTGCCAGCAGCTCCCCTCATGAGCAGTTCTTC. Protein: CASSSPHEQFF.

This chain uses TRBV19 with TRBJ2-5; D gene uncertain. CDR1 is LNHDA, CDR2 SQIVND, per germline (reference sequence). The CDR3 is 16 residues long. The germline V and J ends were trimmed by 3 bases and 2 bases, with 16 bases remaining between them. The CDR3 region has the DNA TGTGCCAGTAGTATGGGTTATACAGCCCCACAAGAGACCCAGTACTTC. This codes for CASSMGYTAPQETQYF.